This T cell receptor (beta chain) comes out of a study of blood T cell repertoires in COVID-19. This CDR3 spans 13 amino acids. V lost 2 bases and J lost 2, with 10 bases in between. CDR1 and CDR2 from the germline V gene are SQVTM and ANQGSEA. Libraries were prepared by immunoSEQ multiplex PCR; TCRdb keeps only in-frame clonotypes and omits some of them. In the table there are under 300,000 clones, 88% of which are singletons. Ages ranged from about 18 to 89 years, with residence in approximately 23 US areas. Participant reports of clinical history set cohort assignment. Recovered Cohort 3 donors showed two negative PCRs, clearance, or symptom resolution.

The gene calls are TRBV29-1 and TRBJ2-7; tentatively, D is TRBD2 (5 bases). The sample comprised PBMCs or T cells enriched from blood (not recorded which). The sequence came from a woman aged 50 to 65 who had recovered from COVID-19. The CDR3 spells CSVEFRETYEQYF. CDR3 coding DNA: TGCAGCGTTGAATTCCGGGAAACCTACGAGCAGTACTTC.